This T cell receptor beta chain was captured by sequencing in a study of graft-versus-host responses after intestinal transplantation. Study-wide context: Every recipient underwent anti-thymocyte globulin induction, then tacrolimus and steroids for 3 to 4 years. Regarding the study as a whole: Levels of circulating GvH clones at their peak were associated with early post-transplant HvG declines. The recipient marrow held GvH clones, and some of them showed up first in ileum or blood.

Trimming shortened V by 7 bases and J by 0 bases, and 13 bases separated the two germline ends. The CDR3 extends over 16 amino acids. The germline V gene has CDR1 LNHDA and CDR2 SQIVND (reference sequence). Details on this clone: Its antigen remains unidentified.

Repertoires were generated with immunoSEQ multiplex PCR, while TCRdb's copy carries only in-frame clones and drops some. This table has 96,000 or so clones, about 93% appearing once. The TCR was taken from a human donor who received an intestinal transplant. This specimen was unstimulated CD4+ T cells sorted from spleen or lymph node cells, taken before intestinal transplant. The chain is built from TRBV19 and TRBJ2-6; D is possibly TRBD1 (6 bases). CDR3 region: CASTLGAFSGANVLTF. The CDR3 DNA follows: TGTGCCAGTACCCTGGGGGCGTTCTCTGGGGCCAACGTCCTGACTTTC. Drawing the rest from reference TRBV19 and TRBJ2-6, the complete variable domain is DGGITQSPKYLFRKEGQNVTLSCEQNLNHDAMYWYRQDPGQGLRLIYYSQIVNDFQKGDIAEGYSVSREKKESFPLTVTSAQKNPTAFYLCASTLGAFSGANVLTFGAGSRLTVL.